The 7 T cell receptor beta chains in this list originate from one sample, sequenced in a study of cytomegalovirus exposure and HLA in healthy donors. The PCR ran on 60 Vbeta and 13 Jbeta primers. Data came from immunoSEQ multiplex PCR; TCRdb stores just in-frame clones and leaves some out. Here the sample spans around 100,000 clones, 65% to 80% being singletons. Sequencing was performed on PBMCs. Source of these receptors: a man aged 50 to 60 in good health and CMV-seronegative.

To note about this clone: Other nucleotide sequences in the sample specify the same CDR3. The genes are TRBV4-3 and TRBJ1-1; a possible D gene is TRBD1 (5 bases). This CDR3 comprises 13 residues. V was shortened by 4 bases and J by 2 bases, with 8 bases between the two germline ends. Germline V lookup: CDR1 LGHNA, CDR2 YSLEER. The CDR3 DNA follows: TGCGCCAGCAGCCTGGGGGGTAACACTGAAGCTTTCTTT. Translated: CASSLGGNTEAFF.

The V gene is TRBV28, the J gene TRBJ2-7, with TRBD1 as a possible D gene (7 bases). V was pared by 2 bases and J by 2 bases, with 19 bases between. This CDR3 is 17 amino acids long. The germline V gene has CDR1 MDHEN and CDR2 SYDVKM. CDR3 sequence: CASSLKRAAGQTYEQYF. For the CDR3, the DNA is TGTGCCAGCAGTTTAAAACGGGCCGCGGGACAGACCTACGAGCAGTACTTC.

The chain uses TRBV7-6 and TRBJ2-1; 7 nucleotides align to TRBD2. Trimming at V came to 5 bases and at J to 6 bases, leaving 7 bases not matched to a gene. CDR3 size: 14 residues. CDR1 and CDR2 (germline): SGHVS, FNYEAQ. CDR3 region: CASSLEGGFNEQFF. The DNA of the CDR3 is TGTGCCAGCAGCCTAGAGGGAGGGTTCAATGAGCAGTTCTTC.

The chain employs TRBV7-9 and TRBJ1-6; D may be TRBD1 (5 bases). Germline-derived CDR1 and CDR2 are SEHNR and FQNEAQ (reference sequence). V lost 6 bases and J 5 bases, leaving 14 bases between the germline ends. The CDR3 consists of 15 residues. The CDR3 DNA sequence: TGTGCCAGCAGTGGGGCGAAGGGAAATAATTCACCCCTCCACTTT. This encodes CASSGAKGNNSPLHF.

This chain joins TRBV10-3 and TRBJ2-7; D is possibly TRBD2 (5 bases). The CDR3 totals 13 residues. V shed 2 bases and J shed 9 bases, with 14 bases lying between them. Germline CDR1 ENHRY, CDR2 SYGVKD. The CDR3 spells CAISERGSEVQYF. CDR3 in DNA: TGTGCCATCAGTGAGCGTGGGAGTGAAGTGCAGTACTTC.

The V call is TRBV2, the J call TRBJ1-4; D unclear. The V gene's germline CDR1 is SNHLY and CDR2 FYNNEI. The CDR3 has 13 amino acids. The V end was cut by 7 bases, the J end by 4 bases, with 10 bases between. The CDR3: CASTVSINEKLFF. CDR3 nucleotide sequence: TGTGCCAGCACAGTCAGTATTAATGAAAAACTGTTTTTT.

The CDR3 loop is CASSSQGALDNEQFF. The DNA for the CDR3 is TGTGCCAGCTCATCTCAGGGGGCTTTGGACAATGAGCAGTTCTTC. The rearrangement uses TRBV18 and TRBJ2-1; 8 bases agree with TRBD1. The length of the CDR3 is 15 residues. V gave up 5 bases and J gave up 5 bases; unmatched junction bases: 8. Germline V CDR1 and CDR2: KGHSH, LQKENI.